The rows below give T cell receptor beta chains drawn from one sample of a study of cytomegalovirus exposure and HLA in healthy donors. Method: immunoSEQ multiplex PCR; TCRdb's copy keeps in-frame clones and lacks some. The sample lists approximately 100,000 clones; around 60% were seen once. The material sequenced was PBMCs. These receptors originate from a man in his sixties in good health and CMV-seronegative. CDR3s include the opening cysteine and the closing phenylalanine or tryptophan. D genes are given only for firm matches. Size tells how often a clone was seen (once, few, many) or the class of an expanded clone, and some rows leave it out.

J gene: TRBJ1-1; D gene: .; clone size: few; V gene: TRBV7-9; CDR3 protein: CASTLRGTEAFF; CDR3 DNA: TGTGCCAGCACCCTAAGGGGCACTGAAGCTTTCTTT
J gene: TRBJ2-3; D gene: .; clone size: .; V gene: TRBV7-8; CDR3 protein: CASSPTGLYTDTQYF; CDR3 DNA: TGTGCCAGCAGCCCTACAGGTCTGTACACAGATACGCAGTATTTT
J gene: TRBJ1-3; D gene: .; clone size: .; V gene: TRBV29-1; CDR3 protein: CSGGLSGGNTIYF; CDR3 DNA: TGCAGCGGGGGACTTTCGGGGGGAAACACCATATATTTT
J gene: TRBJ2-2; D gene: .; clone size: .; V gene: TRBV6-5; CDR3 protein: CASRRDSGGGELFF; CDR3 DNA: TGTGCCAGCAGAAGGGACTCTGGGGGCGGGGAGCTGTTTTTT
J gene: TRBJ1-6; D gene: TRBD1; clone size: few; V gene: TRBV7-6; CDR3 protein: CASNQGAGYNSPLHF; CDR3 DNA: TGTGCCAGCAACCAGGGGGCGGGTTATAATTCACCCCTCCACTTT
J gene: TRBJ1-2; D gene: .; clone size: .; V gene: TRBV2; CDR3 protein: CASSETRGGYGYTF; CDR3 DNA: TGTGCCAGCAGTGAAACCAGGGGCGGCTATGGCTACACCTTC
J gene: TRBJ2-3; D gene: TRBD2; clone size: .; V gene: TRBV5-4; CDR3 protein: CASSAGGGEVTDTQYF; CDR3 DNA: TGTGCCAGCAGCGCGGGGGGGGGCGAAGTAACAGATACGCAGTATTTT
J gene: TRBJ1-4; D gene: .; clone size: .; V gene: TRBV6-6; CDR3 protein: CASSPGSATNEKLFF; CDR3 DNA: TGTGCCAGCAGCCCCGGGTCGGCAACTAATGAAAAACTGTTTTTT
J gene: TRBJ1-3; D gene: .; clone size: .; V gene: TRBV7-6; CDR3 protein: CASSTRRNTIYF; CDR3 DNA: TGTGCCAGCAGCACCCGGAGGAACACCATATATTTT
J gene: TRBJ2-7; D gene: .; clone size: .; V gene: TRBV5-1; CDR3 protein: CASSQDYEQYF; CDR3 DNA: TGCGCCAGCAGCCAGGATTACGAGCAGTACTTC
J gene: TRBJ2-3; D gene: .; clone size: few; V gene: TRBV5-4; CDR3 protein: CASSAAGLDTQYF; CDR3 DNA: TGTGCCAGCAGCGCCGCGGGCTTAGATACGCAGTATTTT
J gene: TRBJ2-2; D gene: .; clone size: .; V gene: TRBV11-3; CDR3 protein: CASSLGAIVGELFF; CDR3 DNA: TGTGCCAGCAGCTTGGGGGCTATCGTCGGGGAGCTGTTTTTT
J gene: TRBJ1-2; D gene: .; clone size: .; V gene: TRBV28; CDR3 protein: CASSFDLHGYTF; CDR3 DNA: TGTGCCAGCAGCTTTGACTTACATGGCTACACCTTC
J gene: TRBJ2-7; D gene: TRBD1; clone size: few; V gene: TRBV6-6; CDR3 protein: CASSTGQTYEQYF; CDR3 DNA: TGTGCCAGCAGTACGGGACAGACCTACGAGCAGTACTTC
J gene: TRBJ2-1; D gene: TRBD2; clone size: once; V gene: TRBV10-3; CDR3 protein: CATGTSGRAADEQFF; CDR3 DNA: TGTGCCACCGGGACTAGCGGGAGGGCCGCTGATGAGCAGTTCTTC
J gene: TRBJ1-6; D gene: .; clone size: .; V gene: TRBV19; CDR3 protein: CASSIGGGSYNSPLHF; CDR3 DNA: TGTGCCAGTAGTATCGGTGGAGGCTCCTATAATTCACCCCTCCACTTT
J gene: TRBJ2-2; D gene: .; clone size: few; V gene: TRBV10-3; CDR3 protein: CAITTGGDMNTGELFF; CDR3 DNA: TGTGCCATCACCACGGGGGGCGATATGAACACCGGGGAGCTGTTTTTT
J gene: TRBJ1-1; D gene: TRBD1; clone size: few; V gene: TRBV27; CDR3 protein: CASSQRTGGFGEAFF; CDR3 DNA: TGTGCCAGCAGTCAACGGACAGGGGGCTTCGGTGAAGCTTTCTTT